These T cell receptor beta chains were read from a single sample in a study of molecular identifiers for immune sequencing clone quantification. Using its own MiXCR run on the PCR reads, TCRdb lists one record per CDR3 protein. Here the sample spans some 680,000 distinct CDR3 sequences, roughly 27% being singletons. Sequencing was carried out using naive CD8+ T cells from blood, with Jurkat cell RNA spiked in. The receptor source for this set is a human donor in good health. Some libraries in this study had Jurkat cell RNA spiked in. Each CDR3 is given with its conserved first and last residue. Fields, in order: D gene, V gene, clone size, J gene, CDR3 protein, CDR3 DNA. D genes are given only for firm matches. Rows give clone size only sometimes, using once, few, many, or a class for an expanded clone.

>.|TRBV6-1|few|TRBJ1-5
CASSGLGNSNQPQHF
TGTGCCAGCAGTGGGCTCGGGAACAGCAATCAGCCCCAGCATTTT
>TRBD1|TRBV4-1|many|TRBJ1-2
CASSLADRVVYGYTF
TGCGCCAGCAGCCTCGCGGACAGGGTTGTCTATGGCTACACCTTC
>.|TRBV20-1|few|TRBJ1-5
CSARDFDTHSNQPQHF
TGCAGTGCTAGAGATTTTGACACCCATAGCAATCAGCCCCAGCATTTT
>.|TRBV27|.|TRBJ2-3
CAGSSPRDTQYF
TGTGCCGGCAGTTCCCCCCGGGATACGCAGTATTTT
>.|TRBV7-6|once|TRBJ2-1
CASCLRGSYNEQFF
TGTGCCAGCTGCTTAAGGGGGTCCTACAATGAGCAGTTCTTC
>.|TRBV6-1|many|TRBJ1-1
CASSEIGRTEAFF
TGTGCCAGCAGTGAAATAGGGCGGACTGAAGCTTTCTTT
>.|TRBV19|few|TRBJ1-1
CASSSMGGAWTEAFF
TGTGCCAGTAGTAGTATGGGGGGCGCGTGGACTGAAGCTTTCTTT
>.|TRBV9|many|TRBJ2-3
CASGHYTDTQYF
TGTGCCAGCGGACATTACACAGATACGCAGTATTTT
>.|TRBV5-6|many|TRBJ2-5
CASWSPLGQETQYF
TGTGCCAGCTGGTCCCCTTTGGGGCAAGAGACCCAGTACTTC
>TRBD2|TRBV4-1|few|TRBJ2-7
CASSPSTSGGYEQYF
TGCGCCAGCAGCCCCTCAACTAGCGGGGGCTACGAGCAGTACTTC
>.|TRBV11-2|.|TRBJ2-1
CASSFRGGTYNEQFF
TGTGCCAGCAGCTTTCGTGGGGGCACCTACAATGAGCAGTTCTTC
>.|TRBV28|many|TRBJ1-4
CATQFNSLNEKLFF
TGTGCCACCCAGTTTAATAGCCTTAATGAAAAACTGTTTTTT
>TRBD1|TRBV6-6|few|TRBJ2-1
CASSAPGQGANSYNEQFF
TGTGCCAGCAGTGCTCCGGGACAGGGGGCTAACTCCTACAATGAGCAGTTCTTC
>.|TRBV27|many|TRBJ2-2
CASSPGLNTGELFF
TGTGCCAGCAGCCCCGGACTGAACACCGGGGAGCTGTTTTTT
>.|TRBV27|few|TRBJ1-2
CASSAISPGGVVGYTF
TGTGCCAGCAGTGCAATAAGCCCTGGGGGGGTAGTTGGCTACACCTTC
>.|TRBV19|.|TRBJ2-1
CASSIEPGGTYNEQFF
TGTGCCAGTAGTATAGAACCCGGCGGTACCTACAATGAGCAGTTCTTC
>TRBD1|TRBV10-3|.|TRBJ1-4
CAISESDRVNEKLFF
TGTGCCATCAGTGAGTCCGACAGGGTAAATGAAAAACTGTTTTTT
>.|TRBV29-1|many|TRBJ1-1
CSGTGMNTEAFF
TGCAGCGGAACAGGGATGAACACTGAAGCTTTCTTT
>TRBD2|TRBV4-2|.|TRBJ2-7
CASSQEGRESEQYF
TGTGCCAGCAGCCAAGAGGGGCGGGAGAGCGAGCAGTACTTC
>TRBD2|TRBV27|.|TRBJ2-3
CASLPPGSGGRADTQYF
TGTGCCAGCCTACCTCCGGGTAGCGGGGGGCGGGCAGATACGCAGTATTTT
>.|TRBV9|.|TRBJ2-3
CASSPQSTDAQYF
TGTGCCAGCAGCCCCCAATCCACAGATGCGCAGTATTTT
>TRBD1|TRBV29-1|many|TRBJ2-3
CSVDPDRGRLGTDTQYF
TGCAGCGTTGACCCCGACAGGGGGCGGCTGGGCACAGATACGCAGTATTTT
>TRBD1|TRBV6-5|few|TRBJ2-5
CASAGTGFLGTQETQYF
TGTGCCAGTGCCGGGACAGGGTTTTTAGGGACCCAAGAGACCCAGTACTTC
>.|TRBV11-2|many|TRBJ2-7
CASSLVGGLAYSF
TGTGCCAGCAGCTTAGTAGGGGGTCTAGCGTACTCCTTC
>.|TRBV5-6|many|TRBJ2-1
CASMGETPGVGKSDEQFF
TGTGCCAGCATGGGGGAGACGCCTGGAGTCGGGAAGTCCGATGAGCAGTTCTTC
>.|TRBV20-1|.|TRBJ2-1
CSARDWREYNEQFF
TGCAGTGCTAGAGATTGGAGGGAATACAATGAGCAGTTCTTC
>.|TRBV20-1|many|TRBJ2-3
CSTYQEPGTRTWFADTQYF
TGCAGTACGTATCAAGAACCCGGTACGCGAACCTGGTTTGCAGATACGCAGTATTTT
>TRBD1|TRBV5-4|.|TRBJ2-2
CASRLGQGPRTGELFF
TGTGCCAGCAGACTGGGACAGGGGCCGAGGACCGGGGAGCTGTTTTTT
>TRBD1|TRBV12-5|many|TRBJ2-3
CASGPGQASTDTQYF
TGTGCTAGTGGTCCGGGACAGGCGAGCACAGATACGCAGTATTTT
>.|TRBV7-6|.|TRBJ1-1
CASSLGTANMNTEAFF
TGTGCCAGCAGCTTAGGGACAGCGAATATGAACACTGAAGCTTTCTTT
>.|TRBV4-1|many|TRBJ2-5
CASSQETAQGETQYF
TGCGCCAGCAGCCAAGAGACTGCCCAAGGAGAGACCCAGTACTTC
>TRBD2|TRBV27|.|TRBJ2-5
CASSWISGGESQYF
TGTGCCAGCAGTTGGATTAGCGGGGGAGAGAGCCAGTACTTC
>.|TRBV28|many|TRBJ2-3
CASSLDHTQYF
TGTGCCAGCAGTTTGGACCATACGCAGTATTTT
>.|TRBV19|once|TRBJ2-7
CASSIAGAYASYEQYF
TGTGCCAGTAGTATAGCTGGAGCGTACGCATCCTACGAGCAGTACTTC
>.|TRBV12-3/TRBV12-4|.|TRBJ1-6
CASSLAWLGAPLHF
TGTGCCAGCAGTTTAGCGTGGTTAGGGGCACCCCTCCACTTT
>TRBD2|TRBV7-6|few|TRBJ2-7
CASSFWARREGPTYEQYF
TGTGCCAGCAGCTTTTGGGCTAGGCGGGAGGGCCCGACCTACGAGCAGTACTTC
>.|TRBV9|few|TRBJ2-1
CASSVSRYSYNEQFF
TGTGCCAGCAGCGTATCTCGCTACTCCTACAATGAGCAGTTCTTC
>TRBD1|TRBV19|.|TRBJ2-1
CASSIGRQGALNEQFF
TGTGCCAGTAGTATAGGTCGACAGGGGGCTTTAAATGAGCAGTTCTTC
>.|TRBV20-1|many|TRBJ2-3
CSASPGPDWNTQYF
TGCAGTGCTAGCCCGGGGCCTGACTGGAATACGCAGTATTTT